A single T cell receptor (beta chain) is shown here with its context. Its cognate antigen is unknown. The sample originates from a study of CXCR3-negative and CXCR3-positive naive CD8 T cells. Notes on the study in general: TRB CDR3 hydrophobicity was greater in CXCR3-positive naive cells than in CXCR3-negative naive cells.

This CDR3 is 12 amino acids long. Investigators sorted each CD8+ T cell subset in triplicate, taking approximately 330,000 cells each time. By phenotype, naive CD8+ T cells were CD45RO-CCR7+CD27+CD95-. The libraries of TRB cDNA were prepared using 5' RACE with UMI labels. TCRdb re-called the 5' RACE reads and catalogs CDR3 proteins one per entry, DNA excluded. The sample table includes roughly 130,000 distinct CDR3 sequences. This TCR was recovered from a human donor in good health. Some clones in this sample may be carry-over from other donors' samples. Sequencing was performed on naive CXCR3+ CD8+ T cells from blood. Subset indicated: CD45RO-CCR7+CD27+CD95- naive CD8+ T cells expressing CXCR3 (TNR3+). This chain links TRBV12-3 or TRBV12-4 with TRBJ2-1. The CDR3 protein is CASSLRSIEQFF.